This T cell receptor (beta chain) was identified in a study of T cell responses to AZD1222 COVID-19 vaccine. Deletions cut 4 bases from V and 5 bases from J, with 14 bases between. From germline, CDR1 is MNHEY and CDR2 SVGEGT. CDR3 length equals 14 residues. About this clone: Antigen: not known.

Findings of the study overall: Sampled repertoires all dated from after the peak T cell response. Spike-specific TCR breadth and depth rose after two AZD1222 doses. Among the donors, most were white British and more were female, and clonal diversity was possibly underestimated.

Clones were sequenced by immunoSEQ multiplex PCR, and TCRdb holds only the in-frame ones, with some missing. The sample includes roughly 110,000 clones, roughly nine tenths of them seen just once. The clonotype comes from an adult in good health. This material consisted of peripheral blood, taken on day 0 of AZD1222 vaccination. The V and J genes are TRBV6-2 or TRBV6-3 and TRBJ1-2, with D maybe TRBD1 (5 bases). CDR3 protein: CASSSTGTLYGYTF. The CDR3 bases are TGTGCCAGCAGTTCCACCGGGACCCTGTATGGCTACACCTTC.